Below, one T cell receptor (beta chain) is given with its context. The table came from immunoSEQ multiplex PCR; TCRdb's copy has only in-frame clones and leaves some out. The repertoire includes around 26,000 clones, more than 75% of them detected once, and around 0.7% sits in the top ten. The entry originates in a study of T cell changes during pregnancy in multiple sclerosis. The sequences come from CD4+ T cells from peripheral blood mononuclear cells, collected in the first trimester of pregnancy. The clonotype comes from a female donor in good health, enrolled as a control in a pregnancy study.

Here the CDR3 DNA reads TGCGCCAGCAGCCAAGATTATTCCGGGAGGGCCGGGGATGAGCAGTTCTTC. Its protein is CASSQDYSGRAGDEQFF. The J gene is TRBJ2-1, the V gene TRBV4-1; 8 bases map to TRBD2. This CDR3 is 17 amino acids long. Germline V CDR1 and CDR2: MGHRA, YSYEKL. V was pared by 0 bases and J by 8 bases, with 12 bases of the junction left unmatched.